Listed below are T cell receptor beta chains from one sample, sequenced in a study of graft-versus-host responses after intestinal transplantation. The protocol was immunoSEQ multiplex PCR, while the TCRdb copy is restricted to in-frame clones and leaves out a portion. The sample yields more than 100,000 clones, approximately 95% seen once. These TCRs are of unknown antigen specificity. The material sequenced was unstimulated CD8+ T cells sorted from spleen or lymph node cells, taken before intestinal transplant. These receptor sequences come from a human donor who received an intestinal transplant. Each CDR3 is given without its conserved first and last residue.

TRBV7-9	TRBJ1-5	ASSLGIVHQPQH
TRBV4-3	TRBJ2-1	ASSQDLGLAGDEQF
TRBV28	TRBJ2-7	ASTLAGPYEQY
TRBV28	TRBJ1-2	ASSIPEADPINYGYT
TRBV1	TRBJ1-2	TSSQELLAEMTNYGYT
TRBV5-4	TRBJ2-7	ASSLPGQGENEQY
TRBV9	TRBJ2-3	ASSPAPTLAGSTDTQY
TRBV2	TRBJ1-1	ASSHRFEAF
TRBV7-9	TRBJ2-5	ASSLSGEETQY
TRBV28	TRBJ1-4	ASTSTGAPTNEKLF
TRBV28	TRBJ2-7	ASSPPDSSYEQY
TRBV10-2	TRBJ2-7	ASSVGTGAYEQY
TRBV29-1	TRBJ1-2	SVTGTVGYGYT
TRBV4-1	TRBJ2-7	ASSQIVTGDSYEQY
TRBV28	TRBJ2-7	ASAYGLAAYEQY
TRBV7-2	NA	ASSLGGQGTLLSYEQY
TRBV19	TRBJ2-1	ASSTAVLYNEQF
TRBV7-3	TRBJ2-5	ASSLVGQSQETQY
TRBV2	TRBJ1-3	ASSEWGSGNTIY
TRBV2	TRBJ1-6	ASSTRQGYNSPLH
TRBV5-4	TRBJ2-1	ASSARLAGVYNEQF
TRBV7-9	TRBJ1-5	ASSSGQHSNQPQH
TRBV7-9	TRBJ2-1	ASSYGTASSYNEQF
TRBV28	TRBJ2-7	ASSYNRGGYEQY
TRBV28	TRBJ2-4	ASSPLFRVPLAKNIQY
TRBV27	TRBJ2-3	ASSAQWSGRAGDTQY